This TCR beta chain is from a study of PD-1 blockade in mismatch repair-deficient tumors. Study overall: Patients had eleven to twelve mismatch repair-deficient cancer types, all previously treated and progressing.

V lost 3 bases and J lost 3, with 18 bases in between. Germline CDR1 is PRHDT and CDR2 is FYEKMQ (reference sequence). The CDR3 consists of 16 residues. Clones were read by immunoSEQ multiplex PCR, and TCRdb kept only the in-frame ones, dropping some. The sample holds nearly 25,000 clones, 75% to 85% seen once. Study-wide findings and caveats: After pembrolizumab, tumor-resident clones rose rapidly, then generally contracted before radiologic responses.

This clone was picked up a small number of times. Its antigen is unknown. Three pembrolizumab responders had their TCRs sequenced. The receptor's source is an adult with mismatch repair-deficient cancer. Specimen: peripheral blood, collected 12 weeks after starting pembrolizumab. V usage is TRBV13 and J usage is TRBJ2-7; possibly TRBD1 or TRBD2 for D (6 bases each). Here the CDR3 reads CASSFRADGGSYEQYF. Written as DNA, the CDR3 is TGTGCCAGCAGCTTCCGGGCGGACGGGGGCAGCTACGAGCAGTACTTC.